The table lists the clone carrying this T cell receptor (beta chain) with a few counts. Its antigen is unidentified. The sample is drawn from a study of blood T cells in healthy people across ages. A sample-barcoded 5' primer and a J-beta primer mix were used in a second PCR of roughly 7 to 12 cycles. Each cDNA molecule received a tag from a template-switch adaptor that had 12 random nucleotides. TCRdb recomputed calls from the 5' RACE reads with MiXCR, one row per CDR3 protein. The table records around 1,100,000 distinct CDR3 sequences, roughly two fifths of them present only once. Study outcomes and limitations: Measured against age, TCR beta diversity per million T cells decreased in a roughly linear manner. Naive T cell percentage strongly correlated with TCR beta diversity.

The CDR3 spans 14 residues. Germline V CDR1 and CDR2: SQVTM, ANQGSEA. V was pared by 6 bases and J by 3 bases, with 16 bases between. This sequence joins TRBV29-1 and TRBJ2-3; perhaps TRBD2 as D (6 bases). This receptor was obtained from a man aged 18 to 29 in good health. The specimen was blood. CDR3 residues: CSVWVRRGTDTQYF. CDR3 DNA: TGCAGCGTCTGGGTAAGGAGGGGTACAGATACGCAGTATTTT.